The next 28 T cell receptor beta chains were all read from a single sample in a study of graft-versus-host responses after intestinal transplantation. Antigens for these TCRs are unknown. Sequenced by immunoSEQ multiplex PCR; TCRdb stores in-frame clones only, minus some. The table lists about 110,000 clones, around 93% of them singletons. Material: unstimulated CD8+ T cells sorted from spleen or lymph node cells, obtained before intestinal transplant. These receptors were taken from a human donor who received an intestinal transplant.

The rearrangement uses TRBV5-6 and TRBJ1-5; TRBD1 agrees at 8 bases. Germline values: CDR1 SGHDT, CDR2 YYEEEE. This CDR3 is 16 amino acids long. V was pared by 0 bases and J by 2 bases, with 4 bases of the junction left unmatched. The CDR3, as DNA: TGTGCCAGCAGCTTGGGCAGGGGGCGCGGCAATCAGCCCCAGCATTTT. Protein sequence: CASSLGRGRGNQPQHF.

This chain joins TRBV4-1 and TRBJ1-2, with D uncertain. This CDR3 is 14 amino acids long. Trimming cost V 0 bases and J 8 bases, with 13 bases left between them. Germline CDR1 MGHRA, CDR2 YSYEKL. The CDR3 reads CASSQEGLFEGYTF. The CDR3 DNA is TGCGCCAGCAGCCAAGAGGGCCTCTTTGAAGGCTACACCTTC.

This chain uses TRBV27 with TRBJ1-1; 12 bases line up with TRBD1. CDR1 and CDR2 from the germline V gene are MNHEY and SMNVEV (reference sequence). The CDR3 consists of 17 residues. Unmatched junction bases numbered 11, after V lost 6 bases and J lost 3 bases. The CDR3 DNA is TGTGCCAGCAGGGATTCCGGGACAGGGGGCCTGGACACTGAAGCTTTCTTT. As protein: CASRDSGTGGLDTEAFF.

This clone was found once. The chain uses TRBV4-1 and TRBJ1-1; D is perhaps TRBD1 (5 bases). V lost 3 bases and J lost 0, with 17 bases in between. CDR1 and CDR2 (germline): MGHRA, YSYEKL. The CDR3 contains 17 residues. The CDR3 DNA reads as TGCGCCAGCAGCCAGTACCCGCCTGGACACATGAACACTGAAGCTTTCTTT. Protein product: CASSQYPPGHMNTEAFF.

This sequence joins TRBV29-1 and TRBJ1-2, with D possibly TRBD1 on 5 matching bases. V was pared by 0 bases and J by 4 bases, with 12 bases between. The length of the CDR3 is 14 residues. The germline gives CDR1 SQVTM, CDR2 ANQGSEA. CDR3 coding DNA: TGCAGCGTTGAAGAGGGGGGGAGAAGCTATGGCTACACCTTC. Translating gives CSVEEGGRSYGYTF.

The rearrangement uses TRBV7-9 and TRBJ1-3, with D unclear. The length of the CDR3 is 12 residues. V shed 7 bases and J shed 3 bases, with 7 bases lying between them. Per germline, CDR1 SEHNR and CDR2 FQNEAQ (reference sequence). CDR3 residues: CASIRFGNTIYF. CDR3 coding DNA: TGTGCCAGCATTCGCTTTGGAAACACCATATATTTT.

The V and J genes are TRBV5-1 and TRBJ2-7, with 10 bases aligning to TRBD1. After removal of 4 bases from V and 4 bases from J, the junction contained 8 bases not matched to a gene. Looked up from germline, CDR1 is SGHRS and CDR2 is YFSETQ. The CDR3 runs to 15 residues. The CDR3 bases are TGCGCCAGCAGCGATTCCGGGACAGGGGTGTACGAGCAGTACTTC. Translating gives CASSDSGTGVYEQYF.

CDR3 DNA sequence: TGTGCCAGCAGCTTAGGACCTCAAGGCGAGCAGTACTTC. Its translation: CASSLGPQGEQYF. The chain recombines TRBV7-6 with TRBJ2-7; D is undetermined. V was trimmed by 1 base and J by 6 bases, leaving 10 bases between them. This CDR3 has 13 amino acids. Germline CDR1 and CDR2: SGHVS and FNYEAQ. Based on the CDR3 plus reference TRBV7-6 and TRBJ2-7, the full variable domain is GAGVSQSPRYKVTKRGQDVALRCDPISGHVSLYWYRQALGQGPEFLTYFNYEAQQDKSGLPNDRFSAERPEGSISTLTIQRTEQRDSAMYRCASSLGPQGEQYFGPGTRLTVT.

The V gene is TRBV6-5, the J gene TRBJ2-6; D is ambiguous. V was shortened by 3 bases and J by 0 bases, with 6 bases between the two germline ends. CDR1 MNHEY and CDR2 SVGAGI come from the germline V gene. CDR3 length: 15 residues. This chain's CDR3 is CASSYRPSGANVLTF. In nucleotides, the CDR3 is TGTGCCAGCAGTTATAGGCCCTCTGGGGCCAACGTCCTGACTTTC.

The chain recombines TRBV19 with TRBJ2-1; D is ambiguous. Between the trimmed V and J ends, which lost 4 bases and 0 bases, there was a span of 7 bases. The CDR3 covers 14 residues. From germline, CDR1 is LNHDA and CDR2 SQIVND (reference sequence). The CDR3 here is CASSSASSYNEQFF. Written as DNA, the CDR3 is TGTGCCAGTAGTAGCGCGAGCTCCTACAATGAGCAGTTCTTC.

The rearrangement uses TRBV29-1 and TRBJ1-1; perhaps TRBD1 as D (5 bases). The CDR3 runs 12 residues. CDR1 SQVTM and CDR2 ANQGSEA come from the germline V gene. Between the trimmed V and J ends, which lost 3 bases and 8 bases, there was a span of 13 bases. In DNA form, the CDR3 reads TGCAGCGTTGATGAGGGGTCGGCCGAAGCTTTCTTT. It codes for CSVDEGSAEAFF.

The rearrangement links TRBV5-1 to TRBJ2-1; a possible D gene is TRBD2 (5 bases). Trimming took off 2 bases at V and 9 bases at J, with 6 bases between the two ends. The CDR3 consists of 11 residues. In germline, CDR1 is SGHRS, CDR2 YFSETQ. The CDR3 DNA reads as TGCGCCAGCAGCTTCCGGGGTGAGCAGTTCTTC. The encoded protein is CASSFRGEQFF. Full variable domain (missing parts from reference TRBV5-1 and TRBJ2-1): KAGVTQTPRYLIKTRGQQVTLSCSPISGHRSVSWYQQTPGQGLQFLFEYFSETQRNKGNFPGRFSGRQFSNSRSEMNVSTLELGDSALYLCASSFRGEQFFGPGTRLTVL.

The rearrangement links TRBV7-9 to TRBJ2-1; 7 bases are a match to TRBD2. V was clipped by 5 bases and J by 0 bases; unmatched bases: 7. Germline V gene lookup returns CDR1 SEHNR and CDR2 FQNEAQ (reference sequence). CDR3 length equals 16 residues. CDR3 residues: CASSPGGGSSYNEQFF. CDR3 nucleotides: TGTGCCAGCAGCCCTGGCGGGGGAAGCTCCTACAATGAGCAGTTCTTC.

Remarks on this clone: Within the sample, other DNA sequences also encode this same CDR3. The rearrangement joins TRBV27 to TRBJ2-7; TRBD2 agrees at 8 bases. The CDR3 runs to 13 residues. In germline, CDR1 is MNHEY, CDR2 SMNVEV (reference sequence). The trim removed 8 bases at V and 4 bases at J, leaving 7 bases unmatched. The CDR3 DNA reads as TGTGCCAGCTCCTTAGCGGGAAAATACGAGCAGTACTTC. Its translation: CASSLAGKYEQYF.

This clone occurred a few times. This chain uses TRBV13 with TRBJ2-7, with D unresolved. Deletions cut 3 bases from V and 4 bases from J, with 4 bases between. Germline V gene lookup returns CDR1 PRHDT and CDR2 FYEKMQ (reference sequence). This CDR3 has 11 residues. CDR3 protein: CASSFKYEQYF. The CDR3 coding sequence is TGTGCCAGCAGCTTCAAATACGAGCAGTACTTC.

The chain has TRBV7-3 and TRBJ2-1; weak D call: TRBD1 (5 bases). From germline, CDR1 is SGHTA and CDR2 FQGTGA. Trimming shortened V by 5 bases and J by 0 bases, and 14 bases separated the two germline ends. The CDR3 contains 16 residues. For the CDR3, the DNA is TGTGCCAGCAGCCCACTTGCAGACAGCTCCTACAATGAGCAGTTCTTC. Translated, it gives CASSPLADSSYNEQFF.

This chain joins TRBV30 and TRBJ2-3; TRBD2 matches at 9 bases. Losses at the gene ends were 0 bases for V and 5 bases for J; bases not matched to a gene: 6. The germline CDR1 and CDR2 sequences are GTSNPN and SVGIG (reference sequence). The CDR3 extends over 15 amino acids. CDR3 residues: CAWSVSSGIVDTQYF. The CDR3 DNA reads TGTGCCTGGAGTGTGTCTAGCGGGATTGTAGATACGCAGTATTTT.

This rearrangement joins TRBV9 to TRBJ1-2, with TRBD1 matching over 9 bases. The CDR3 loop spans 14 amino acids. J lost 2 bases, V lost 4 bases, and 3 bases had no gene match. Germline lookup yields CDR1 SGDLS and CDR2 YYNGEE. The chain's CDR3 is CASSTGGENYGYTF. The CDR3 nucleotides read TGTGCCAGCAGCACAGGGGGCGAGAACTATGGCTACACCTTC.

V gene TRBV11-2 combines with J gene TRBJ2-5; TRBD2 agrees at 10 bases. CDR3 length equals 17 residues. The ends lost 2 bases at V and 1 base at J; junction bases unmatched: 7. The germline CDR1 and CDR2 sequences are SGHAT and FQNNGV. The CDR3 DNA is TGTGCCAGCAGCTTAAAACCCCCTAGCGGGAGCCAAGAGACCCAGTACTTC. It translates to CASSLKPPSGSQETQYF.

The rearrangement joins TRBV27 to TRBJ2-2, with 8 bases lining up with TRBD2. CDR1 and CDR2 (germline): MNHEY, SMNVEV (reference sequence). This CDR3 region has 16 residues. The V and J ends lost 5 bases and 3 bases, in that order; junction bases with no gene match: 8. The CDR3 DNA is TGTGCCAGCAGTCCAGGACTAGCAGTCTACACCGGGGAGCTGTTTTTT. Translated: CASSPGLAVYTGELFF.

The chain couples TRBV7-9 to TRBJ2-7, with TRBD1 identical over 7 bases. The CDR3 loop spans 15 amino acids. The junction had 12 bases not matched to a gene; V was cut back by 7 bases and J by 3 bases. Looked up from germline, CDR1 is SEHNR and CDR2 is FQNEAQ (reference sequence). CDR3 protein: CASNIPGQPNYEQYF. As DNA, the CDR3 is TGTGCCAGCAACATACCGGGACAGCCTAACTACGAGCAGTACTTC.

This chain links TRBV19 with TRBJ2-1; no reliable D call. V was pared by 10 bases and J by 7 bases, with 17 bases between. Per the germline V gene, CDR1 is LNHDA and CDR2 is SQIVND (reference sequence). The CDR3 covers 13 residues. The CDR3 protein is CATKAPPENEQFF. The CDR3 region has the DNA TGTGCCACAAAAGCCCCACCTGAAAATGAGCAGTTCTTC.

The rearrangement links TRBV7-8 to TRBJ1-1; D call uncertain. The CDR3 contains 12 residues. V was trimmed by 1 base and J by 12 bases, leaving 12 bases between them. CDR1 is SGHVS and CDR2 is FQNEAQ in the germline V gene. The CDR3 here is CASSLDVPETFF. CDR3 DNA sequence: TGTGCCAGCAGCTTAGACGTCCCTGAGACTTTCTTT. The full variable domain, completed using reference TRBV7-8 and TRBJ1-1, is GAGVSQSPRYKVAKRGQDVALRCDPISGHVSLFWYQQALGQGPEFLTYFQNEAQLDKSGLPSDRFFAERPEGSVSTLKIQRTQQEDSAVYLCASSLDVPETFFGQGTRLTVV.

The rearrangement joins TRBV5-1 to TRBJ2-2; 8 positions match TRBD1. The CDR3 is 15 residues long. J lost 3 bases, V lost 3 bases, and 4 bases had no gene match. The V gene's germline CDR1 is SGHRS and CDR2 YFSETQ. CDR3 sequence reads: CASSSQGVDTGELFF. The CDR3 nucleotides read TGCGCCAGCAGCTCACAGGGGGTCGACACCGGGGAGCTGTTTTTT.

This chain connects TRBV19 to TRBJ1-3; D uncertain. Between the trimmed V and J ends, which lost 1 base and 4 bases, there was a span of 8 bases. Germline V lookup: CDR1 LNHDA, CDR2 SQIVND (reference sequence). This CDR3 comprises 14 residues. CDR3 sequence: CASSIGGTGNTIYF. Written as DNA, the CDR3 is TGTGCCAGTAGTATAGGGGGAACCGGAAACACCATATATTTT.

The genes are TRBV14 and TRBJ2-4, with D possibly matching TRBD2 (6 bases). CDR1 is SGHDN and CDR2 is FVKESK in the germline V gene. The V gene lost 4 bases and the J gene lost 8 bases, with 18 bases spanning the gap. CDR3 length: 15 residues. In DNA form, the CDR3 reads TGTGCCAGCAGCCGGCGGGACCCCGCTTGGGACATTCAGTACTTC. Its translation is CASSRRDPAWDIQYF.

V is TRBV19 and J is TRBJ2-3; possible D gene TRBD2, 5 bases. The CDR3 totals 13 residues. CDR1 and CDR2 (germline): LNHDA, SQIVND (reference sequence). The ends were cut back, 7 bases at V and 0 bases at J, with 8 bases in the middle. As DNA, the CDR3 is TGTGCCAGTACGCGGGCCAGCACAGATACGCAGTATTTT. As protein: CASTRASTDTQYF.

The chain couples TRBV6-5 to TRBJ2-1; D is uncertain. In germline, CDR1 is MNHEY, CDR2 SVGAGI. This CDR3 region has 11 residues. Trimming took off 6 bases at V and 6 bases at J, with 6 bases between the two ends. The CDR3 protein is CASSLFNEQFF. In DNA form, the CDR3 reads TGTGCCAGCAGCCTATTCAATGAGCAGTTCTTC.